The 14 T cell receptor beta chains reported below all come from one sample, sequenced in a study of Tregs in tolerant kidney transplant recipients. The data were produced by immunoSEQ multiplex PCR, yet TCRdb's version contains in-frame clones alone and is incomplete. With roughly 50,000 clones in the sample, the ten largest clones hold about 0.83%. The source was CD4+ T cells from blood, collected before the transplant. These receptors originate from a human donor who received a combined kidney and bone marrow transplant.

Turning to this clone: The read ends 3 residues early relative to the CDR3; the germline J gene fills the gap. The chain has TRBV2 and TRBJ2-3; 15 nucleotides match TRBD2. V gave up 4 bases and J gave up 3 bases; unmatched junction bases: 2. This CDR3 contains 16 residues. CDR1 SNHLY and CDR2 FYNNEI come from the germline V gene. The CDR3 region is CASSGGLAGGTDTQYF. The covered CDR3 bases are TGTGCCAGCAGTGGGGGACTAGCGGGGGGAACAGATACG.

A remark on this clone: The read ends 3 residues before the CDR3 terminus; that terminus is restored from the germline J gene. The chain carries TRBV7-9 and TRBJ1-2; a weak D match, TRBD1 (5 bases). V gave up 7 bases and J gave up 4 bases, with 13 bases separating them. CDR3 length: 13 amino acids. Germline V gene lookup returns CDR1 SEHNR and CDR2 FQNEAQ (reference sequence). The part of the CDR3 DNA that was read is TGTGCCAGCACCTTGGGGCTGGGCTATGGC. Translation gives CASTLGLGYG. The entire CDR3 reads CASTLGLGYGYTF.

To note about this clone: The CDR3 goes on 3 residues after the read ends, and that part is filled in from the germline J gene. The chain employs TRBV19 and TRBJ1-1; a weak D match, TRBD1 (5 bases). This CDR3 region has 15 residues. Trimming left V 1 base short and J 4 bases short, with 13 bases between. CDR1 LNHDA and CDR2 SQIVND come from the germline V gene (reference sequence). The CDR3 loop is CASSIGGRESTEAFF. The CDR3 bases that were read are TGTGCCAGTAGTATAGGGGGCAGGGAGAGCACTGAA. The full variable domain, completed using reference TRBV19 and TRBJ1-1, is DGGITQSPKYLFRKEGQNVTLSCEQNLNHDAMYWYRQDPGQGLRLIYYSQIVNDFQKGDIAEGYSVSREKKESFPLTVTSAQKNPTAFYLCASSIGGRESTEAFFGQGTRLTVV.

Concerning this clone: Sequencing ends 3 residues short of the CDR3 end; the germline J gene provides the rest. The chain combines TRBV18 with TRBJ2-1, with TRBD1 identical over 10 bases. Germline CDR1 is KGHSH and CDR2 is LQKENI. V shed 6 bases, J shed 2 bases, and the junction held 4 bases outside the gene matches. The CDR3 contains 15 residues. CDR3 DNA, as far as it was read: TGTGCCAGCTCCCCGGACAGGGGGACCTACAATGAG. It encodes CASSPDRGTYNE. The full-length CDR3 reads as CASSPDRGTYNEQFF.

A note on this clone: The read is 3 residues too short to cover the CDR3 end, so that end is filled in from the germline J gene. V gene TRBV5-1 combines with J gene TRBJ2-1; D uncertain. This CDR3 is built from 14 residues. CDR1 and CDR2 from the germline V gene are SGHRS and YFSETQ. Trimming stripped 0 bases from V and 4 bases from J, with 8 bases between. The CDR3 protein is CASSLAEQYNEQFF. The sequenced part of the CDR3 DNA is TGCGCCAGCAGCTTGGCCGAACAGTACAATGAG. The full variable domain, completed using reference TRBV5-1 and TRBJ2-1, is KAGVTQTPRYLIKTRGQQVTLSCSPISGHRSVSWYQQTPGQGLQFLFEYFSETQRNKGNFPGRFSGRQFSNSRSEMNVSTLELGDSALYLCASSLAEQYNEQFFGPGTRLTVL.

Remarks on this clone: The DNA ends 3 residues before the CDR3 does, and the rest of the CDR3 is filled in from the germline J gene. The chain has TRBV6-2 or TRBV6-3 and TRBJ2-7; TRBD2 is a possible D gene (5 bases). Germline CDR1 MNHEY, CDR2 SVGEGT. There are 14 residues in the CDR3. Trimming cost V 11 bases and J 0 bases, with 17 bases left between them. CDR3 sequence: CASTRGLGSYEQYF. The CDR3 DNA, read in part, is TGTGCCTCAACCCGGGGTTTAGGCTCCTACGAG.

To note about this clone: The sequence runs out 3 residues before the end of the CDR3; the remainder is reconstructed from the germline J gene. The chain combines TRBV11-2 with TRBJ1-2; a possible D gene is TRBD1 (5 bases). This CDR3 contains 15 residues. V was clipped by 6 bases and J by 0 bases, with 14 bases between them. Looked up from germline, CDR1 is SGHAT and CDR2 is FQNNGV. The part of the CDR3 DNA that was read is TGTGCCAGCAGGGGGCTACAGCTTGCTAACTATGGC. Its translation is CASRGLQLANYG. The full CDR3 reads CASRGLQLANYGYTF.

To note about this clone: The CDR3 end lies 3 residues beyond the end of the read and is filled in from the germline J gene. The V call is TRBV5-6, the J call TRBJ2-1; 10 nucleotides line up with TRBD1. V shed 4 bases, J shed 7 bases, and the junction held 8 bases outside the gene matches. Per germline, CDR1 SGHDT and CDR2 YYEEEE. The length of the CDR3 is 15 residues. The part of the CDR3 DNA that was read is TGTGCCAGCAGCAAAGGGGGACAGGGGTGGAATGAG. This translates into CASSKGGQGWNE. The complete CDR3 protein is CASSKGGQGWNEQFF.

Turning to this clone: The read halts 3 residues ahead of the CDR3 end, with the missing end drawn from the germline J gene. The chain is built from TRBV6-2 or TRBV6-3 and TRBJ2-7; tentatively, D is TRBD2 (5 bases). The CDR3 sequence is 12 residues long. V was cut by 5 bases and J by 6 bases, with 11 bases left in between. Germline V gene data show CDR1 as MNHEY and CDR2 as SVGEGT. The CDR3 bases that were read are TGTGCCAGCAGTACCACTAGGTTCGAG. This codes for CASSTTRFE. The CDR3, in full, reads CASSTTRFEQYF.

In the case of this clone: The read finishes 3 residues shy of the CDR3 end, and the germline J gene is used to complete it. The rearrangement links TRBV2 to TRBJ1-4, with 11 bases fitting TRBD1. Germline-derived CDR1 and CDR2 are SNHLY and FYNNEI. This CDR3 has 13 amino acids. J was trimmed by 10 bases and V by 6 bases; bases with no gene match: 4. CDR3 in amino acids: CASRGGTGGKLFF. The DNA read from the CDR3 is TGTGCCAGCAGGGGCGGGACAGGGGGAAAA.

Concerning this clone itself: The missing CDR3 end, 3 residues past where the read stops, is filled in from the germline J gene. The chain combines TRBV20-1 with TRBJ2-5; maybe TRBD2 (6 bases). The CDR3 contains 15 residues. Germline CDR1 and CDR2: DFQATT and SNEGSKA (reference sequence). V lost 1 base, J lost 3 bases, and 15 bases lay in between. The DNA read from the CDR3 is TGCAGTGCTAGAGCACTTCCCGGACTAAAAGAGACC. Residues: CSARALPGLKET. The CDR3 reads in full as CSARALPGLKETQYF.

About this clone itself: The CDR3 end falls 3 residues outside the read, so it is completed with the germline J gene. The chain combines TRBV19 with TRBJ1-3, with D maybe TRBD1 (5 bases). The germline V and J ends were trimmed by 6 bases and 3 bases, with 12 bases remaining between them. The germline V gene encodes CDR1 LNHDA and CDR2 SQIVND (reference sequence). There are 14 residues in the CDR3. The CDR3 DNA, read in part, is TGTGCCAGTAGCTCCGGGACTGTTGGAAACACC. Protein sequence: CASSSGTVGNT. The CDR3 in full is CASSSGTVGNTIYF.

A note on this clone: Read coverage stops 3 residues before the CDR3 terminus; the germline J gene supplies the remainder. J is TRBJ2-3 and V is TRBV30; 8 bases align to TRBD2. The germline CDR1 and CDR2 sequences are GTSNPN and SVGIG (reference sequence). The CDR3 extends over 14 amino acids. Losses at the gene ends were 3 bases for V and 2 bases for J; bases not matched to a gene: 4. The CDR3 is CAWSGLANTDTQYF. The sequenced CDR3 bases are TGTGCCTGGAGCGGACTAGCAAACACAGATACG.

Worth noting for this clone: The read ends 3 residues shy of where the CDR3 ends; the end is completed using the germline J gene. The chain is built from TRBV23-1 and TRBJ1-1, with TRBD1 matching 7 bases. TRBV23-1 counts as an open reading frame of uncertain function. This CDR3 has 15 amino acids. The V gene end was trimmed by 0 bases and the J gene end by 6 bases; junction bases not matched to a gene: 7. The CDR3 sequence: CASSQSEGADAEAFF. The sequenced CDR3 bases are TGCGCCAGCAGTCAATCGGAGGGGGCGGATGCTGAA.